The rows below give T cell receptor beta chains drawn from one sample of a study of post-analysis software for immune sequencing data. Each CDR3 protein is one row after TCRdb ran MiXCR on the PCR reads. The data hold fewer than 600,000 distinct CDR3 sequences, with roughly 45% observed a single time. Sequencing was performed on blood. These receptors were collected from a girl aged 10-17 years with multiple sclerosis. The CDR3 runs from the conserved cysteine through the conserved F or W. Each record gives: J gene, V gene, CDR3 protein.

J: TRBJ2-1
V: TRBV7-3
CDR3: CASSFGSLSEQFF

J: TRBJ1-1
V: TRBV29-1
CDR3: CSFGQGMNTEAFF

J: TRBJ2-3
V: TRBV6-5
CDR3: CASSIDGSGVADTQYF

J: TRBJ2-1
V: TRBV27
CDR3: CASSLSGLAGAQQFF

J: TRBJ2-7
V: TRBV20-1
CDR3: CSARLTFYEQYF

J: TRBJ2-1
V: TRBV10-3
CDR3: CAISGGTSGAIYRSYNEQFF

J: TRBJ2-5
V: TRBV20-1
CDR3: CSARIAEETQYF

J: TRBJ2-7
V: TRBV12-3/TRBV12-4
CDR3: CASTVDSTYEQYF

J: TRBJ2-7
V: TRBV7-9
CDR3: CASSPRDKSYEQYF

J: TRBJ2-1
V: TRBV7-9
CDR3: CASSVLSALYNEQFF

J: TRBJ1-2
V: TRBV12-3/TRBV12-4
CDR3: CVSDRGQGAPRYTF

J: NA
V: TRBV3-1
CDR3: CASGDRVLETQYF

J: TRBJ2-5
V: TRBV6-5
CDR3: CASSLETGGNEQYF

J: TRBJ1-2
V: TRBV29-1
CDR3: CSVVQGGEGGYTF

J: TRBJ2-1
V: TRBV4-1
CDR3: CASSKGGGGSSYNEQFF

J: TRBJ1-3
V: TRBV20-1
CDR3: CSAPIASPYGNTIYF

J: TRBJ1-2
V: TRBV20-1
CDR3: CSARERRGGYGYTF

J: TRBJ1-5
V: TRBV20-1
CDR3: CSARVYGDSNQPQHF

J: TRBJ2-3
V: TRBV7-3
CDR3: CATGTSSTDTQYF

J: TRBJ2-1
V: TRBV9
CDR3: CASSVVTGEGDEQFF

J: TRBJ2-4
V: TRBV11-2
CDR3: CASSLAGRLQYF

J: TRBJ1-1
V: TRBV28
CDR3: CASSDRRLNTEAFF

J: TRBJ2-2
V: TRBV20-1
CDR3: CSARRAGRDTGELFF

J: TRBJ2-1
V: TRBV7-2
CDR3: CASSPDRGYSEQFF

J: TRBJ1-4
V: TRBV29-1
CDR3: CSVEVTGQNEKLFF

J: TRBJ2-1
V: TRBV2
CDR3: CASSGEVNEQFF

J: TRBJ1-5
V: TRBV9
CDR3: CASSVAGTANQPQHF

J: TRBJ2-7
V: TRBV5-1
CDR3: CASSARQGDDEQYF

J: TRBJ1-2
V: TRBV25-1
CDR3: CASSAGFGGYTF

J: TRBJ2-7
V: TRBV7-2
CDR3: CASSPYIGTGAHEQYF

J: TRBJ2-1
V: TRBV12-3/TRBV12-4
CDR3: CASSYRDYYNEQFF

J: TRBJ2-5
V: TRBV20-1
CDR3: CSARRVGGEQETQYF

J: TRBJ1-1
V: TRBV20-1
CDR3: CSATQTGDTEAFF

J: TRBJ2-1
V: TRBV24-1
CDR3: CATSDLPGRSSYNEQFF

J: TRBJ2-3
V: TRBV29-1
CDR3: CSVDDGTAATDTQYF

J: TRBJ1-2
V: TRBV10-3
CDR3: CAISEFGQGSIPTF

J: TRBJ2-3
V: TRBV12-3/TRBV12-4
CDR3: CASSSSGNTQYF

J: TRBJ1-1
V: TRBV28
CDR3: CASSPQAGNTEAFF

J: TRBJ2-7
V: TRBV15
CDR3: CATSSRGSYEQYF

J: TRBJ2-2
V: TRBV13
CDR3: CASSFTLRKPWHGELFF

J: TRBJ1-6
V: TRBV28
CDR3: CASRLIDWGASSSPLHF

J: TRBJ2-3
V: TRBV20-1
CDR3: CSTQLARADTDTQYF

J: TRBJ1-5
V: TRBV6-6
CDR3: CASSPSPLDGSNQPQHF

J: TRBJ2-3
V: TRBV24-1
CDR3: CATSDSGLTDTQYF

J: TRBJ2-6
V: TRBV6-1
CDR3: CASSDGSGVESGANVLTF

J: TRBJ1-1
V: TRBV4-3
CDR3: CASSFIYGTGLIMNTEAFF

J: TRBJ2-1
V: TRBV6-1
CDR3: CASLSVPSHNGQFF

J: TRBJ1-2
V: TRBV4-1
CDR3: CASSQPGQVRRNYGYTF